This T cell receptor beta chain was profiled in a study of radiation and T cells in renal cell carcinoma. Study in general: Nephrectomy followed 15 Gy stereotactic body radiation by 4 weeks. General study points: Top tumor clonotypes rose in blood 2 weeks post-radiation, then contracted.

TCRdb keeps only in-frame clones here, not all; method: immunoSEQ multiplex PCR. Among roughly 150,000 clones, approximately 88% were seen once, and the ten largest hold 10% to 15%. Turning to this clone: The target antigen is unknown.

The germline gives CDR1 GTSNPN, CDR2 SVGIG (reference sequence). The CDR3 consists of 13 residues. V was cut by 5 bases and J by 5 bases, with 15 bases left in between. Time point reported: blood 2 weeks post-SBRT. Treatment reported: 15 Gy SBRT to primary tumor, nephrectomy 4 weeks later. This TCR came from a woman aged 50 to 60 with renal cell carcinoma. Material: blood, obtained from a patient whose treatment included radiotherapy and nephrectomy. The gene calls are TRBV30 and TRBJ1-1, with D unclear. The CDR3 sequence: CAWGRRGWTEAFF. The CDR3 nucleotides read TGTGCCTGGGGCAGGCGAGGCTGGACTGAAGCTTTCTTT.